This T cell receptor beta chain originates from a study of blood T cells in healthy people across ages. Study-level points and caveats: With unsorted PBMCs, a conclusive comparison of naive versus antigen-experienced cells was not possible. Long-lived donors carried more naive CD4+ cells and greater diversity than aged donors. The unknown donor CMV status may have confounded expanded clonotype changes.

The CDR3 has 20 residues. Germline CDR1 is KGHSH and CDR2 is LQKENI. Then a second PCR, running about 7 to 11 cycles, was carried out with a sample-barcoded 5' primer and a J-beta primer mix. MiXCR was run by TCRdb on the 5' RACE reads, yielding one entry per CDR3 protein. The table includes 1,500,000 or so distinct CDR3 sequences, approximately 63% detected once. With regard to this clonotype: What it binds is unknown. An end of the junction does not agree with germline; a read error may underlie this.

Each sample gave at least 6.5 million isolated PBMCs. Sequenced material: blood. The TCR was taken from a young man in good health. The genes are TRBV18 and TRBJ2-4, with 10 bases identical to TRBD1. This CDR3 is CPSSRLERQGADIAKNIQYF. The CDR3 DNA is TGTCCCAGCTCGCGACTCGAGAGACAGGGGGCCGATATAGCCAAAAACATTCAGTACTTC.